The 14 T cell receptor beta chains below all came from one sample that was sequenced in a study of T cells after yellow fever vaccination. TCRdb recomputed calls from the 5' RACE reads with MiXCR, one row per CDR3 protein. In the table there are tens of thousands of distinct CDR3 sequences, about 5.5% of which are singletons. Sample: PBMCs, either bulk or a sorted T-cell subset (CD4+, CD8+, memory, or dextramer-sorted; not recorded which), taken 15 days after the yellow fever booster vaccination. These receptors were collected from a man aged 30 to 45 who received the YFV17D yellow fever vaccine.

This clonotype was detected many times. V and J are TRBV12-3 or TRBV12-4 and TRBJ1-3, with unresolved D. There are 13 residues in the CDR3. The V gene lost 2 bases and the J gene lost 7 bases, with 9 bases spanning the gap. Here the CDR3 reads CASSLSSRNTIYF. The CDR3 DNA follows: TGTGCCAGCAGTTTATCGAGTAGGAACACCATATATTTT.

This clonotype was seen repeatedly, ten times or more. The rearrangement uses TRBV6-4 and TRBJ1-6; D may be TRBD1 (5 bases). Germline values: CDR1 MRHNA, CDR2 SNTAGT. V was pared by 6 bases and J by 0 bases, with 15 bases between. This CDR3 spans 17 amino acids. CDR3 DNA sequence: TGTGCCAGCAGGACGTTTCGGACACTCTCCTATAATTCACCCCTCCACTTT. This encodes CASRTFRTLSYNSPLHF.

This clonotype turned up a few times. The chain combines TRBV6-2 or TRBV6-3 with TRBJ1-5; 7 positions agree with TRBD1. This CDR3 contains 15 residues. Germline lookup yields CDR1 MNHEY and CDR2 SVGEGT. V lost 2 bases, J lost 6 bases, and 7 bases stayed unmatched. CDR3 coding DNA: TGTGCCAGCAGTTACCCAGGGGGGTCCGGTCAGCCCCAGCATTTT. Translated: CASSYPGGSGQPQHF.

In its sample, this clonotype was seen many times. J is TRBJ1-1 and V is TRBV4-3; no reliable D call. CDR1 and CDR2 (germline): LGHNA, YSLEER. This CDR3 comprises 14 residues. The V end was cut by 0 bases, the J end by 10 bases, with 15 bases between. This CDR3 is CASSQDGVIRGAFF. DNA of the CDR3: TGCGCCAGCAGCCAAGACGGGGTGATCCGGGGAGCTTTCTTT.

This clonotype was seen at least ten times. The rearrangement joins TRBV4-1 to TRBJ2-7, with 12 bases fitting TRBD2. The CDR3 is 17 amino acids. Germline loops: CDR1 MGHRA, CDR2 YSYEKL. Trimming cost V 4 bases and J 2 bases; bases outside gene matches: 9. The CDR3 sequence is CASSRAQTSGSAYEQYF. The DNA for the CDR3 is TGCGCCAGCAGCCGGGCCCAGACTAGCGGGAGTGCCTACGAGCAGTACTTC.

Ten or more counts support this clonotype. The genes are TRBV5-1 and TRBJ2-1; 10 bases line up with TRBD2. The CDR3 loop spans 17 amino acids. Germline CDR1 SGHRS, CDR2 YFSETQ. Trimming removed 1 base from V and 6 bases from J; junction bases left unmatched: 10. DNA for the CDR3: TGCGCCAGCAGCTTGACCCCCCGTGTAGCGGGAGGCAATGAGCAGTTCTTC. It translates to CASSLTPRVAGGNEQFF. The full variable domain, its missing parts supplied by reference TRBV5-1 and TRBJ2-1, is KAGVTQTPRYLIKTRGQQVTLSCSPISGHRSVSWYQQTPGQGLQFLFEYFSETQRNKGNFPGRFSGRQFSNSRSEMNVSTLELGDSALYLCASSLTPRVAGGNEQFFGPGTRLTVL.

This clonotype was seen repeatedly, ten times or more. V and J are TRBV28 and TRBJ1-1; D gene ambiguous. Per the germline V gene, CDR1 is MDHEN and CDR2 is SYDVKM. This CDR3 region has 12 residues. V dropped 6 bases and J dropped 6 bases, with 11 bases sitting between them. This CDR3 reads CASSSPWAEAFF. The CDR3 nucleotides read TGTGCCAGCAGCTCCCCTTGGGCTGAAGCTTTCTTT.

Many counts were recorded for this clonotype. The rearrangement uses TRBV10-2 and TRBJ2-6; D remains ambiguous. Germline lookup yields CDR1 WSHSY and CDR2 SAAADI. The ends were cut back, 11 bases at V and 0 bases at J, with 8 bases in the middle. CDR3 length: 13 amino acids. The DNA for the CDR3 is TGCGCCGGCAAAAGCTCTGGGGCCAACGTCCTGACTTTC. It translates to CAGKSSGANVLTF.

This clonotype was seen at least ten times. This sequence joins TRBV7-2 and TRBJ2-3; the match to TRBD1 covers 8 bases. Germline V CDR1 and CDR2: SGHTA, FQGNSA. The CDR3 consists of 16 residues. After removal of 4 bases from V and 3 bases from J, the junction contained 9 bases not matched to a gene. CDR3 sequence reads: CASSSPQGGGTDTQYF. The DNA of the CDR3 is TGTGCCAGCAGCTCACCACAGGGGGGTGGGACAGATACGCAGTATTTT. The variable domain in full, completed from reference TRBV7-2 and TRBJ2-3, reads GAGVSQSPSNKVTEKGKDVELRCDPISGHTALYWYRQSLGQGLEFLIYFQGNSAPDKSGLPSDRFSAERTGGSVSTLTIQRTQQEDSAVYLCASSSPQGGGTDTQYFGPGTRLTVL.

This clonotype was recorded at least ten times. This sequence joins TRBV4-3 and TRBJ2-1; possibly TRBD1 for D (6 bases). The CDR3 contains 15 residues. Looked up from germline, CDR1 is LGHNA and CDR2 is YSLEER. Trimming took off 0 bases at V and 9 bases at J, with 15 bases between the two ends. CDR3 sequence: CASSQELSPGVEQFF. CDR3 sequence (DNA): TGCGCCAGCAGCCAAGAACTATCTCCAGGGGTTGAGCAGTTCTTC.

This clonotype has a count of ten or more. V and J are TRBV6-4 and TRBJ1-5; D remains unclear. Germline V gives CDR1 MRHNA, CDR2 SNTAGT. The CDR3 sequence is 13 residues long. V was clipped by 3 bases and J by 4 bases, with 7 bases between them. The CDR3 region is CASSEGSNQPQHF. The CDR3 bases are TGTGCCAGCAGTGAAGGATCTAATCAGCCCCAGCATTTT.

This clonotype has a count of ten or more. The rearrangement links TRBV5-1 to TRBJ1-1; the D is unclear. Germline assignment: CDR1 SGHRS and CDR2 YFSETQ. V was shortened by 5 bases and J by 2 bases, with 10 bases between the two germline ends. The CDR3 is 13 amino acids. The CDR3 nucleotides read TGCGCCAGCAGATACCAGGATAACACTGAAGCTTTCTTT. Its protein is CASRYQDNTEAFF.

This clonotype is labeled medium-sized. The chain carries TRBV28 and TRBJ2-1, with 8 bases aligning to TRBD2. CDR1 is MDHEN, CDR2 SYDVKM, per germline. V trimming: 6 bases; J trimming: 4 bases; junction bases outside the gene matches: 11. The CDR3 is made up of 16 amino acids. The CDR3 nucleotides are TGTGCCAGCAGCCCGGGGGCTGGCGGGAGGTACAATGAGCAGTTCTTC. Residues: CASSPGAGGRYNEQFF.

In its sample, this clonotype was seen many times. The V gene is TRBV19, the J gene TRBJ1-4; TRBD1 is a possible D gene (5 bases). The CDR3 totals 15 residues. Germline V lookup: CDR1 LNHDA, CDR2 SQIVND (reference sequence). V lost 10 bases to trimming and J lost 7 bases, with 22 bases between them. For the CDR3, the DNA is TGTGCCACCTCGCTTTCAGGGAGGGGAAGTGAAAAACTGTTTTTT. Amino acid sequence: CATSLSGRGSEKLFF.